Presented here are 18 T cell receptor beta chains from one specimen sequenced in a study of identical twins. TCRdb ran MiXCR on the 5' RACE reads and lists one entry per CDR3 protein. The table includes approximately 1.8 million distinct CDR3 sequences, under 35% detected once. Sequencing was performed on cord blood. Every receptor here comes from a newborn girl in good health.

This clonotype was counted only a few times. DNA of the CDR3: TGTGCCAGCAGCTTAGCCCGGGACACCTATCAGCCCCAGCATTTT. Its protein product is CASSLARDTYQPQHF. This chain joins TRBV7-2 and TRBJ1-5; a possible D gene is TRBD1 (6 bases). CDR3 length equals 15 residues. Trimming removed 0 bases from V and 5 bases from J, with 11 bases in between. Germline CDR1 is SGHTA and CDR2 is FQGNSA.

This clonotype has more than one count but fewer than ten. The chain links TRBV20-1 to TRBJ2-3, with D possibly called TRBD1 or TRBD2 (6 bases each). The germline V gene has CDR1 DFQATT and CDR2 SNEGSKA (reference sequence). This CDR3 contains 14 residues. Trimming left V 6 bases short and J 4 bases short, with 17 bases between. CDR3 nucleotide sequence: TGCAGTGCCCCCCGCTCGGGGGCGGCAGATACGCAGTATTTT. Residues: CSAPRSGAADTQYF.

DNA of the CDR3: TGTGCCAGCAGTTTATCCCCGCAGTCCGCGAACACCGGGGAGCTGTTTTTT. Amino acids: CASSLSPQSANTGELFF. The V and J genes are TRBV28 and TRBJ2-2; D ambiguous. From germline, CDR1 is MDHEN and CDR2 SYDVKM. The CDR3 totals 17 residues. V was pared by 1 base and J by 0 bases, with 12 bases between.

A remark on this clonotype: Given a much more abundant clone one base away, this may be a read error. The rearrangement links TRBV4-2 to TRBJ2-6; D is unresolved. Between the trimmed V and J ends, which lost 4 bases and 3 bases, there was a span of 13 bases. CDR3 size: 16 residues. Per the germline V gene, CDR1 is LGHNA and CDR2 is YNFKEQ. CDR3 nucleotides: TGTGCCAGCAGCCCAAAAGAGGTAGGTGGGGCCAACGTCCTGACTTTC. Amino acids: CASSPKEVGGANVLTF.

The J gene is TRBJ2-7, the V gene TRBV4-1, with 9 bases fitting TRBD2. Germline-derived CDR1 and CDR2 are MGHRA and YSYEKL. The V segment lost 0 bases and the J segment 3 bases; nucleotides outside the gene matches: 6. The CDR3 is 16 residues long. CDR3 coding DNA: TGCGCCAGCAGCCAAGAAAGGACTAGCGCGAACTACGAGCAGTACTTC. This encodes CASSQERTSANYEQYF.

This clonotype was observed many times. The CDR3 DNA reads as TGCAGTGCTAGTGGGACAGCCAAAAACATTCAGTACTTC. This encodes CSASGTAKNIQYF. The chain uses TRBV20-1 and TRBJ2-4; D may be TRBD1 or TRBD2 (5 bases each). V dropped 3 bases and J dropped 0 bases, with 6 bases sitting between them. The CDR3 runs 13 residues. Germline-derived CDR1 and CDR2 are DFQATT and SNEGSKA (reference sequence).

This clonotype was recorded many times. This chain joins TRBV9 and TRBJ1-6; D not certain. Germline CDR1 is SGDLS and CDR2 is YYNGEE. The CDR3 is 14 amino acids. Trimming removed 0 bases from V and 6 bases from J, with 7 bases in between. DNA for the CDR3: TGTGCCAGCAGCGTAGAAGGGAGTAATTCACCCCTCCACTTT. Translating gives CASSVEGSNSPLHF.

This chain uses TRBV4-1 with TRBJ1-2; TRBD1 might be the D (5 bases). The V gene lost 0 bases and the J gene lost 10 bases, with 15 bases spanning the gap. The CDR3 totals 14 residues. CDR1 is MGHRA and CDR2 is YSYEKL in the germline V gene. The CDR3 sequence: CASSQDAGDYDYTF. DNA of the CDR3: TGCGCCAGCAGCCAAGATGCGGGGGACTACGACTACACCTTC.

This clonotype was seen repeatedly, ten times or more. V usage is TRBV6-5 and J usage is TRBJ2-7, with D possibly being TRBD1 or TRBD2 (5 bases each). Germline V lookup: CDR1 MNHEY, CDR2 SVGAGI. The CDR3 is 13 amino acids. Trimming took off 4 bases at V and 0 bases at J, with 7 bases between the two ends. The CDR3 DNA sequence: TGTGCCAGCAGTTGGGGGATCTCCTACGAGCAGTACTTC. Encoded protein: CASSWGISYEQYF.

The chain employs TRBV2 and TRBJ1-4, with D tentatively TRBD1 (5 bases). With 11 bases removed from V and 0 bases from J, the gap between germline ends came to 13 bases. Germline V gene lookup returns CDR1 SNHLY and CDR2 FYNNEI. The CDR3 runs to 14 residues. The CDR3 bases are TGTGCCGGACCGTCGGGGGCAACTAATGAAAAACTGTTTTTT. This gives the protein CAGPSGATNEKLFF.

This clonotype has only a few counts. In DNA form, the CDR3 reads TGCAGCGTCACAATGTGGGGGCAGGTCACCGGGGAGCTGTTTTTT. Translated, it gives CSVTMWGQVTGELFF. The chain employs TRBV29-1 and TRBJ2-2, with D tentatively TRBD1 (6 bases). Germline V gene lookup returns CDR1 SQVTM and CDR2 ANQGSEA. Trimming left V 6 bases short and J 4 bases short, with 18 bases between. This CDR3 has 15 amino acids.

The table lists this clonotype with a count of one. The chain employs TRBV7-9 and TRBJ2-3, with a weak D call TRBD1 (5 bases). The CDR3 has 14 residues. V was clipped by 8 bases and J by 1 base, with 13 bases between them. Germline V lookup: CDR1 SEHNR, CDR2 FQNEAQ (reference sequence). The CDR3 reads CASGRPTGTDTQYF. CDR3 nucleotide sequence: TGTGCCAGCGGACGACCGACAGGCACAGATACGCAGTATTTT.

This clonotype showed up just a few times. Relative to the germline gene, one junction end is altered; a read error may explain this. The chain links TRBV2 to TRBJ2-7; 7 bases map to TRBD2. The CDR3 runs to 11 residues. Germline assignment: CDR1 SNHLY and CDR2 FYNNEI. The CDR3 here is CASSGDYKQYF. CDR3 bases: TGTGCCAGCAGTGGGGACTACAAGCAGTACTTC.

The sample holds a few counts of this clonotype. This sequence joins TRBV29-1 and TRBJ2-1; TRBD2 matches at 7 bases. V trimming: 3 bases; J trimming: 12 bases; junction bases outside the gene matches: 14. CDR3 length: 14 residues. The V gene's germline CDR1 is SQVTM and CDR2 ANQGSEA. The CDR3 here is CSVEWTRGVNGQFF. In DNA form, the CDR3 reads TGCAGCGTTGAGTGGACTAGGGGTGTAAACGGGCAGTTCTTC.

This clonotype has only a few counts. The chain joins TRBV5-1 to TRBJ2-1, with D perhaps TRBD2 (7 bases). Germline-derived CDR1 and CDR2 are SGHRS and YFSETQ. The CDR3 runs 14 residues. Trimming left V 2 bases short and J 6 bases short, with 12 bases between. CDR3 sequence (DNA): TGCGCCAGCAGCTTCACTGGGGGGGCCAATGAGCAGTTCTTC. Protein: CASSFTGGANEQFF.

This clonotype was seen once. The CDR3: CASSLNGRGLQETQYF. CDR3 DNA sequence: TGTGCCAGCAGCTTAAATGGGCGGGGGCTACAAGAGACCCAGTACTTC. The V call is TRBV7-2, the J call TRBJ2-5, with D possibly being TRBD2 (7 bases). The CDR3 runs 16 residues. V dropped 2 bases and J dropped 2 bases, with 15 bases sitting between them. Germline V lookup: CDR1 SGHTA, CDR2 FQGNSA.

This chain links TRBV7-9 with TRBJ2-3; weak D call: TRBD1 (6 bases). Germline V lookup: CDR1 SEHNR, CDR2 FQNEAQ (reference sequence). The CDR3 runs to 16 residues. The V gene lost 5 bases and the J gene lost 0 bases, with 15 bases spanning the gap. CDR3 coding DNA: TGTGCCAGCAGCCAAGGACAGCCATTCAGCACAGATACGCAGTATTTT. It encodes CASSQGQPFSTDTQYF.

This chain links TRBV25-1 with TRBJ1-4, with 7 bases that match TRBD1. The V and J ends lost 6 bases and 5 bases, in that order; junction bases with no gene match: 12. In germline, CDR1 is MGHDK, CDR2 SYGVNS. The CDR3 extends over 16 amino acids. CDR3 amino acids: CASSPGRQGRNEKLFF. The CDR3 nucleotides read TGTGCCAGCAGCCCAGGACGACAGGGCCGAAATGAAAAACTGTTTTTT.